These T cell receptor beta chains were read from a single sample in a study of shared clonotypes between healthy human individuals. The table came from immunoSEQ multiplex PCR; TCRdb's copy has only in-frame clones and leaves some out. The table includes under 2,500,000 clones, around 95% detected once. The sequenced sample consisted of naive CD4+ T cells sorted from blood. The source is a man aged 18-30 years in good health. Both conserved end residues are part of each CDR3. The D gene is left open where the match is weak. Size values are once, few and many counts, or a class for expanded clones, and some rows have none.

D	V	size	J	DNA	CDR3
-	TRBV12-5	-	TRBJ1-5	TGTGCTAGTGGTTTGGTACTGGGCAGGGAAGGGAGCAATCAGCCCCAGCATTTT	CASGLVLGREGSNQPQHF
TRBD1	TRBV6-1	-	TRBJ2-4	TGTGCCAGCAAACGGGACAGCCCTGTGGAGTACTTC	CASKRDSPVEYF
-	TRBV7-2	-	TRBJ2-2	TGTGCCAGCAGCCCACGACAGGAGGCGAACACCGGGGAGCTGTTTTTT	CASSPRQEANTGELFF
-	TRBV19	-	TRBJ2-7	TGTGCCAGTAGTATAGAGCAGGGCTACGAGCAGTACTTC	CASSIEQGYEQYF
TRBD1	TRBV19	-	TRBJ2-3	TGTGCCAGTAGTGAGAGGGGACAGGGCAGCACAGATACGCAGTATTTT	CASSERGQGSTDTQYF
TRBD1	TRBV28	-	TRBJ2-1	TGTGCCAGCAGTTTAGGGGACAGGGCCTACAATGAGCAGTTCTTC	CASSLGDRAYNEQFF
-	TRBV10-1	-	TRBJ2-1	TGCGCCACAGGGGACCCCTCAAACTCCTACAATGAGCAGTTCTTC	CATGDPSNSYNEQFF
-	TRBV5-7	-	TRBJ1-6	TGTGCCAGCACCCAAGTAGGAGGGCGTAATTCACCCCTCCACTTT	CASTQVGGRNSPLHF
-	TRBV2	-	TRBJ1-5	TGTGCCAGCAGTGAAGCCCGTCAGCCCCAGCATTTT	CASSEARQPQHF
-	TRBV5-1	-	TRBJ1-1	TGCGCCAGCAGCTTGGGCTTGGTTATGGGGCAGGCCATGAACACTGAAGCTTTCTTT	CASSLGLVMGQAMNTEAFF
TRBD1	TRBV4-3	-	TRBJ2-5	TGCGCCAGCAGCCAGGGACAGGGGAGGTGGGAGACCCAGTACTTC	CASSQGQGRWETQYF
TRBD2	TRBV9	-	TRBJ2-1	TGTGCCAGCAGCGTACCGTGGGTAGCGGGAGTTAATGAGCAGTTCTTC	CASSVPWVAGVNEQFF
TRBD1	TRBV6-6	once	TRBJ1-1	TGTGCCAGCAGTTACCGGACAGGGATGAACACTGAAGCTTTCTTT	CASSYRTGMNTEAFF
-	TRBV19	-	TRBJ1-2	TGTGCCAGCACCCCCTCCTCGACAGTCAACTATGGCTACACCTTC	CASTPSSTVNYGYTF
-	TRBV28	-	TRBJ1-5	TGTGCCAGCATTCCTCAGGGCGGGGGGTCCAATCAGCCCCAGCATTTT	CASIPQGGGSNQPQHF
TRBD1	TRBV18	-	TRBJ1-2	TGTGCCAGCTCACCACAGGGGGCAGGAGGCTACACCTTC	CASSPQGAGGYTF
TRBD1	TRBV28	once	TRBJ1-5	TGTGCCAGCAACCGGTTACAGGGGGTTGATCAGCCCCAGCATTTT	CASNRLQGVDQPQHF
TRBD2	TRBV18	-	TRBJ2-7	TGTGCCAGCTCACAGGCTAGCGGGGGATTCTACGAGCAGTACTTC	CASSQASGGFYEQYF
-	TRBV5-1	-	TRBJ2-7	TGCGCCAGCAGCTTGTTCGGGGCGACACCGTACGAGCAGTACTTC	CASSLFGATPYEQYF
TRBD1	TRBV19	-	TRBJ2-1	TGTGCCAGTAGTATGATGGGACAGGTCTTTGATGAGCAGTTCTTC	CASSMMGQVFDEQFF
-	TRBV10-3	-	TRBJ2-5	TGTGCCATCAGTGAGTCTGGAGGGGGGGAGACCCAGTACTTC	CAISESGGGETQYF